The present T cell receptor beta chain was sequenced within a study of blood T cell repertoires in COVID-19. Study overall: The origin of the acute and convalescent COVID-19 samples was the United States, Italy and Spain.

Assay: immunoSEQ multiplex PCR; the TCRdb copy retains only in-frame clones and omits some. The table lists over 150,000 clones, approximately 73% of them singletons. This clone was recorded a few times. CDR1 is MNHEY and CDR2 is SVGAGI in the germline V gene. CDR3 size: 15 residues. With 6 bases clipped from V and 5 bases from J, the junction kept 13 bases outside the gene matches. This clonotype was sampled from a woman older than 75 with acute or convalescent COVID-19. Sequencing was carried out using peripheral blood. The chain recombines TRBV6-5 with TRBJ2-7; 7 nucleotides match TRBD1. For the CDR3, the DNA is TGTGCCAGCAGCCCATATCGGACAGGTATCCACGAGCAGTACTTC. It codes for CASSPYRTGIHEQYF.